This TCR beta chain was obtained from a study of vaccination and CD4 T cells after COVID-19. Sample treatment: roughly 10-day PBMC culture with coronavirus spike peptide pools or control peptides (ViraFEST assay). CDR1 is DFQATT and CDR2 is SNEGSKA in the germline V gene (reference sequence). The CDR3 has 12 amino acids. With respect to this clonotype: Its antigen is unknown. An end of the junction does not agree with germline; a read error may underlie this.

Cultured CD4+ T cell DNA underwent sequencing with the Oncomine TCR Beta short-read assay. The template was genomic DNA from cultured CD4+ T cells. One entry per CDR3 protein, called by TCRdb with MiXCR from the PCR reads. The sample has about 9,500 distinct CDR3 sequences; about 60% are singletons. This clonotype was sampled from a human donor who had recovered from COVID-19. The V and J genes are TRBV20-1 and TRBJ2-1, with 10 bases matching TRBD2. Sequenced sample: CD4+ T cells from blood, cultured in vitro. The CDR3: CSAREAGGPRVF. CDR3 DNA: TGCAGTGCAAGAGAAGCGGGAGGGCCTAGGGTCTTC.